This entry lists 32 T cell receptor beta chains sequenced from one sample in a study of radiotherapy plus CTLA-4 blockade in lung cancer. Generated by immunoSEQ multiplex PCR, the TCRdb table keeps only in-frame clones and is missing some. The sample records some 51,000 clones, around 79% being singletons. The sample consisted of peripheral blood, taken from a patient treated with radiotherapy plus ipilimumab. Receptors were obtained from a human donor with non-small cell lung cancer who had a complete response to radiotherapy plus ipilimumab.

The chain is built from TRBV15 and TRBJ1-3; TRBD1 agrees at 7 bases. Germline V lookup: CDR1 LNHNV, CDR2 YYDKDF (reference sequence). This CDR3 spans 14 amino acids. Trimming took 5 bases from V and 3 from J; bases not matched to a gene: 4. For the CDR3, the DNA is TGTGCCACCAGCCAGGGACAGCTTGGAAACACCATATATTTT. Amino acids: CATSQGQLGNTIYF. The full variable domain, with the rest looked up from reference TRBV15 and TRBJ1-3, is DAMVIQNPRYQVTQFGKPVTLSCSQTLNHNVMYWYQQKSSQAPKLLFHYYDKDFNNEADTPDNFQSRRPNTSFCFLDIRSPGLGDTAMYLCATSQGQLGNTIYFGEGSWLTVV.

The CDR3 DNA is TGTGCCAGTAGTCCCGGACAGGGGGGCGGGGAGCTGTTTTTT. It encodes CASSPGQGGGELFF. V is TRBV19 and J is TRBJ2-2; 10 bases are a match to TRBD1. J was trimmed by 7 bases and V by 5 bases; bases with no gene match: 4. Germline-derived CDR1 and CDR2 are LNHDA and SQIVND (reference sequence). The CDR3 runs 14 residues.

The CDR3 DNA reads TGTGCCAGCACCCCCCCGGGACAGGGGTTCAAGGAGCAGTTCTTC. It is translated as CASTPPGQGFKEQFF. The rearrangement uses TRBV7-9 and TRBJ2-1; the match to TRBD1 covers 10 bases. Trimming took 7 bases from V and 10 from J; bases not matched to a gene: 13. Germline V gene data show CDR1 as SEHNR and CDR2 as FQNEAQ (reference sequence). CDR3 length: 15 amino acids.

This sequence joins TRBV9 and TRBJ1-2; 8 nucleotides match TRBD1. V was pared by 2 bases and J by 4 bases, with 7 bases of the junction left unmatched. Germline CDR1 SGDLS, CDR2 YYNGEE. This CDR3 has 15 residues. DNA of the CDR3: TGTGCCAGCAGCGTGGGGAGACAGGGGAGCTATGGCTACACCTTC. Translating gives CASSVGRQGSYGYTF.

The CDR3 here is CASSDFLTEASSGNTIYF. DNA for the CDR3: TGTGCCAGCAGTGACTTCCTGACGGAGGCGTCTTCCGGAAACACCATATATTTT. This chain uses TRBV25-1 with TRBJ1-3; D gene uncertain. V shed 3 bases and J shed 4 bases, with 22 bases lying between them. CDR1 is MGHDK and CDR2 is SYGVNS in the germline V gene. There are 18 residues in the CDR3. The full variable domain, completed using reference TRBV25-1 and TRBJ1-3, is EADIYQTPRYLVIGTGKKITLECSQTMGHDKMYWYQQDPGMELHLIHYSYGVNSTEKGDLSSESTVSRIRTEHFPLTLESARPSHTSQYLCASSDFLTEASSGNTIYFGEGSWLTVV.

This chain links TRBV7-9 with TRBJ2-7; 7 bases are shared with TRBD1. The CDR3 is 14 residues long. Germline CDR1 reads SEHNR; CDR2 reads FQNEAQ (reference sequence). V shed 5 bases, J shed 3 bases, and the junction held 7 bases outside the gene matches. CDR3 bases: TGTGCCAGCAGCGCCCGGACAGGCCTCTACGAGCAGTACTTC. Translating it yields CASSARTGLYEQYF.

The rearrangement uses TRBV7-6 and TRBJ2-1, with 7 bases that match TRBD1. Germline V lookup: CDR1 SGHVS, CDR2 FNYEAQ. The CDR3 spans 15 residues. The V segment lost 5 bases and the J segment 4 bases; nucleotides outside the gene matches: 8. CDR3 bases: TGTGCCAGCAGCAAATTGACAGGGAGTTACAATGAGCAGTTCTTC. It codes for CASSKLTGSYNEQFF.

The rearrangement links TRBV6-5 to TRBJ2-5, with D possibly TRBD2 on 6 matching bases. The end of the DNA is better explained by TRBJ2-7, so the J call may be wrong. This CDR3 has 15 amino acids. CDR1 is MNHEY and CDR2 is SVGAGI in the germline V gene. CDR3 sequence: CASSYPSPGEGEQYF. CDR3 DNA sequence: TGTGCCAGCAGTTACCCATCCCCGGGGGAAGGCGAGCAGTACTTC.

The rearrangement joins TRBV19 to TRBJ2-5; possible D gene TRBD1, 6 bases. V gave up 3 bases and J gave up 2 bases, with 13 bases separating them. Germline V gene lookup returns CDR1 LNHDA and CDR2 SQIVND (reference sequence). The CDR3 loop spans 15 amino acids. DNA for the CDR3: TGTGCCAGTAGTATCGGCCTAGGGGGTCAAGAGACCCAGTACTTC. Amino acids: CASSIGLGGQETQYF.

This CDR3 is CASSPEGGQGFSNYGYTF. In nucleotides, the CDR3 is TGCGCCAGCAGCCCCGAGGGGGGACAGGGTTTTTCTAACTATGGCTACACCTTC. This chain connects TRBV4-3 to TRBJ1-2, with 9 bases aligning to TRBD1. The length of the CDR3 is 18 residues. The J segment lost 0 bases and the V segment lost 4 bases, leaving 12 bases of the junction unmatched. Per germline, CDR1 LGHNA and CDR2 YSLEER.

CDR3 in amino acids: CASRTGRALAYEQYV. The CDR3 DNA reads TGTGCCAGCAGGACCGGGAGGGCCTTAGCCTACGAGCAGTACGTC. The V gene is TRBV27, the J gene TRBJ2-7, with TRBD2 matching over 8 bases. Germline V gives CDR1 MNHEY, CDR2 SMNVEV (reference sequence). The length of the CDR3 is 15 residues. Trimming cost V 6 bases and J 2 bases; bases outside gene matches: 9.

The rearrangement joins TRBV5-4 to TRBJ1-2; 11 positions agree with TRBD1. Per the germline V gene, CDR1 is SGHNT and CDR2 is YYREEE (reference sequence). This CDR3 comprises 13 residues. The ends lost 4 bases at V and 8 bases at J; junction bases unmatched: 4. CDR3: CASSRDRGEGYTF. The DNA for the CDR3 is TGTGCCAGCAGCCGGGACAGGGGGGAGGGCTACACCTTC.

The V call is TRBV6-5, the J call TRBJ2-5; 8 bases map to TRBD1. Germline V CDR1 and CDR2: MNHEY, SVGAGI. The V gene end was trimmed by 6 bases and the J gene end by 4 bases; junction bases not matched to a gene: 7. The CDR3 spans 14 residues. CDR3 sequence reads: CASSSSGGRETQYF. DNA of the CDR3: TGTGCCAGCAGCTCATCAGGGGGCCGAGAGACCCAGTACTTC.

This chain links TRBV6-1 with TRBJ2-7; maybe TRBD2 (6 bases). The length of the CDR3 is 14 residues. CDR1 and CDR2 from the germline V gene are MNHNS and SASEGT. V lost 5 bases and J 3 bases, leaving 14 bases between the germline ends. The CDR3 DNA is TGTGCCAGCAGTCTCGGGACTGGTTACTACGAGCAGTACTTC. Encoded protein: CASSLGTGYYEQYF.

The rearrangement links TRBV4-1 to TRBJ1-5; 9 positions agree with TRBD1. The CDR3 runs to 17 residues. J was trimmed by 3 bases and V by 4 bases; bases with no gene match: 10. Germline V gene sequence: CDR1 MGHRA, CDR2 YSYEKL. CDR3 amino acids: CASSPVRDRVYNQPQHF. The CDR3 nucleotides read TGCGCCAGCAGCCCAGTGAGGGACAGGGTTTACAATCAGCCCCAGCATTTT.

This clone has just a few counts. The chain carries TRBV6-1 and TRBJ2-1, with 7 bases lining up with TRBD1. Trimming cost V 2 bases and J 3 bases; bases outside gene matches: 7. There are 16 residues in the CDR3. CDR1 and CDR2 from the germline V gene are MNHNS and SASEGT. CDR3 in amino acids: CASSEKGRGHYNEQFF. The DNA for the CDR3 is TGTGCCAGCAGTGAAAAAGGAAGGGGGCACTACAATGAGCAGTTCTTC.

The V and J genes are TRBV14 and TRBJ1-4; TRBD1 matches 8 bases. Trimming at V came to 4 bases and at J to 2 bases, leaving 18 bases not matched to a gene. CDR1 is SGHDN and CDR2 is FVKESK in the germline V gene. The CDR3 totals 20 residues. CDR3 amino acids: CASSPDPTGALGRTNEKLFF. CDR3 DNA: TGTGCCAGCAGCCCCGACCCGACAGGGGCCCTAGGGAGGACTAATGAAAAACTGTTTTTT.

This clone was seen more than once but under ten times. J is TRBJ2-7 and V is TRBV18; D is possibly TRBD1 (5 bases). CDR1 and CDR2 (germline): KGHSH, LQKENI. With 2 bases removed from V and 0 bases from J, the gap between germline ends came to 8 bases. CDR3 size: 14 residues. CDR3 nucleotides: TGTGCCAGCTCACCAGGGGCCAGCTCCTACGAGCAGTACGTC. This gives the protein CASSPGASSYEQYV.

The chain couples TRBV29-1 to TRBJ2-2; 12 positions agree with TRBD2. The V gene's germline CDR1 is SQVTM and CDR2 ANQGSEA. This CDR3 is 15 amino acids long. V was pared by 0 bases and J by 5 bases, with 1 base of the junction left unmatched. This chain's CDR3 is CSVEELAGGTGELFF. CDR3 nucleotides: TGCAGCGTTGAAGAACTAGCGGGAGGAACCGGGGAGCTGTTTTTT.

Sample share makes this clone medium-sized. The CDR3 region has the DNA TGTGCCAGCAGCGTAGTGGGGACAGGGAGCGAAAAACTGTTTTTT. It yields the protein CASSVVGTGSEKLFF. The V gene is TRBV9, the J gene TRBJ1-4; TRBD1 aligns across 9 bases. The CDR3 has 15 amino acids. In germline, CDR1 is SGDLS, CDR2 YYNGEE. With V trimmed by 0 bases and J by 8 bases, 5 bases remained unmatched.

The CDR3 nucleotides read TGTGCCAGCTCATCCACGAACGGGGGGGAAAAACTGTTTTTT. This gives the protein CASSSTNGGEKLFF. The rearrangement links TRBV18 to TRBJ1-4; a weak D match, TRBD1 (5 bases). The CDR3 consists of 14 residues. The V end was cut by 5 bases, the J end by 8 bases, with 15 bases between. Per the germline V gene, CDR1 is KGHSH and CDR2 is LQKENI.

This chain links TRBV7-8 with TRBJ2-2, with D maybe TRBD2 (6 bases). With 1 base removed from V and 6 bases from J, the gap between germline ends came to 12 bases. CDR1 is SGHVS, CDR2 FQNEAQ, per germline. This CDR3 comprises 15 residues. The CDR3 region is CASSLDFGGAGELFF. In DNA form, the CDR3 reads TGTGCCAGCAGCTTAGATTTCGGAGGGGCCGGGGAGCTGTTTTTT.

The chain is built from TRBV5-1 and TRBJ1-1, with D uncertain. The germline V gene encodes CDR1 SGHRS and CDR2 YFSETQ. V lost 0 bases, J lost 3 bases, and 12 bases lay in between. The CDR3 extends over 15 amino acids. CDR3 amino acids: CASSLAPYGHTEAFF. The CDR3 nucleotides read TGCGCCAGCAGCTTGGCCCCCTACGGTCACACTGAAGCTTTCTTT.

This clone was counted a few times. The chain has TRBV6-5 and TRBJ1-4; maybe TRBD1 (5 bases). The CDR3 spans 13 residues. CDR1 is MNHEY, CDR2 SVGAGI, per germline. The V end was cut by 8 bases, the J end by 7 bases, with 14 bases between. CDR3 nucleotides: TGTGCCAGCCAAAGGAGGGGCGGTGAAAAACTGTTTTTT. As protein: CASQRRGGEKLFF.

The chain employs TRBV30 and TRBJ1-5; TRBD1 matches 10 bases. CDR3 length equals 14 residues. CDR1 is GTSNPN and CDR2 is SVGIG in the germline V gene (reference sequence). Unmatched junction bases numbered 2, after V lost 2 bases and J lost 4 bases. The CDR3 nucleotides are TGTGCCTGGAGTCGGGACAGGGGTAATCAGCCCCAGCATTTT. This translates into CAWSRDRGNQPQHF.

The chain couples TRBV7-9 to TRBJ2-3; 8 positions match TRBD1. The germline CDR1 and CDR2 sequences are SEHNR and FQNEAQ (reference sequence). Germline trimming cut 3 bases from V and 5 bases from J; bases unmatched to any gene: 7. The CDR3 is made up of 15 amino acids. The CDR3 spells CASSFAGQGRDTQYF. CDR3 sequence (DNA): TGTGCCAGCAGCTTCGCCGGACAGGGAAGAGATACGCAGTATTTT.

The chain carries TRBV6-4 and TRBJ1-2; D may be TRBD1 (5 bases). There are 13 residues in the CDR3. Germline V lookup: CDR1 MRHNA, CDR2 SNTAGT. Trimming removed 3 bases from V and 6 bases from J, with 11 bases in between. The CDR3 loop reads CASSEGLSHGYTF. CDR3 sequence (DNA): TGTGCCAGCAGTGAGGGACTCTCCCATGGCTACACCTTC.

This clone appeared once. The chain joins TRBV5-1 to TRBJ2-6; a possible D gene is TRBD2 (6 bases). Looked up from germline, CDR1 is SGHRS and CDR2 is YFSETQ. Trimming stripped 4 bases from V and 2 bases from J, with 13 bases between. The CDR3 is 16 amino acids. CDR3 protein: CASSAGGGTGANVLTF. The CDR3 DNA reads TGCGCCAGCAGCGCAGGCGGAGGGACTGGGGCCAACGTCCTGACTTTC.

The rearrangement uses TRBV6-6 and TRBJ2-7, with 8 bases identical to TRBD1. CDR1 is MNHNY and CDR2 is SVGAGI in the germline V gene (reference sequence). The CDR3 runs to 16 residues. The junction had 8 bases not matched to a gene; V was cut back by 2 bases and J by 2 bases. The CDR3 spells CASSYPGQGRAYEQYV. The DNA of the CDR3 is TGTGCCAGCAGTTACCCAGGACAGGGTAGGGCCTACGAGCAGTACGTC.

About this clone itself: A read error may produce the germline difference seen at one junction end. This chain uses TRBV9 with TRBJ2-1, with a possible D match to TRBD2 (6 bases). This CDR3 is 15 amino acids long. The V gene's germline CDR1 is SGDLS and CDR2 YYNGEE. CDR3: CASSVGLDSFNEQFF. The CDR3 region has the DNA TGTGCCAGCAGCGTAGGACTAGATTCCTTCAATGAGCAGTTCTTC. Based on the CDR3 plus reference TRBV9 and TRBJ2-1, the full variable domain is DSGVTQTPKHLITATGQRVTLRCSPRSGDLSVYWYQQSLDQGLQFLIQYYNGEERAKGNILERFSAQQFPDLHSELNLSSLELGDSALYFCASSVGLDSFNEQFFGPGTRLTVL.

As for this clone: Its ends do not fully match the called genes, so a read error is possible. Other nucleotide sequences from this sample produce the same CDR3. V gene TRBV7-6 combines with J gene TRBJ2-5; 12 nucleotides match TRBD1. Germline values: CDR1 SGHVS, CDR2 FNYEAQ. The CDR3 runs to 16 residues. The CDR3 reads CASSLVGDRGRETQYF. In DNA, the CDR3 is TGTGCCAGCAGCTTAGTTGGGGACAGGGGGCGAGAGACCCAATACTTC.

In DNA form, the CDR3 reads TGTGCCAGTAGTCCCCGAGGGGGTTTAACTGAAGCTTTCTTT. It codes for CASSPRGGLTEAFF. The gene calls are TRBV19 and TRBJ1-1; a weak D match, TRBD1 (6 bases). The CDR3 runs to 14 residues. V was trimmed by 5 bases and J by 5 bases, leaving 15 bases between them. Germline V lookup: CDR1 LNHDA, CDR2 SQIVND (reference sequence).